This T cell receptor beta chain was sequenced for a study of T cell responses to AZD1222 COVID-19 vaccine. Points from the study as a whole: Among AZD1222 vaccinees, only six or seven were seropositive at baseline. The study found Spike-specific TCR breadth and depth rose after two AZD1222 doses. In the spike-specific TCR repertoire, nearly half reportedly target unmutated variant regions. CD4 TCRs linked to vaccination spanned spike, dominating at 160-218 and 743-854.

Some clones are missing from TCRdb's copy, which holds only in-frame ones; the method was immunoSEQ multiplex PCR. This table has 95,000 to 110,000 clones, about 90% appearing once. Deletions cut 2 bases from V and 1 base from J, with 5 bases between. The CDR3 has 14 residues. CDR1 and CDR2 (germline): MNHEY, SMNVEV (reference sequence). Comments on this clone: Its antigen is currently unknown.

This sequence originates from an adult in good health. The source was peripheral blood, collected on day 0 of AZD1222 vaccination. The V call is TRBV27, the J call TRBJ2-2; unclear D gene. The CDR3 here is CASSLVGNTGELFF. The CDR3 DNA is TGTGCCAGCAGTTTAGTGGGGAACACCGGGGAGCTGTTTTTT.